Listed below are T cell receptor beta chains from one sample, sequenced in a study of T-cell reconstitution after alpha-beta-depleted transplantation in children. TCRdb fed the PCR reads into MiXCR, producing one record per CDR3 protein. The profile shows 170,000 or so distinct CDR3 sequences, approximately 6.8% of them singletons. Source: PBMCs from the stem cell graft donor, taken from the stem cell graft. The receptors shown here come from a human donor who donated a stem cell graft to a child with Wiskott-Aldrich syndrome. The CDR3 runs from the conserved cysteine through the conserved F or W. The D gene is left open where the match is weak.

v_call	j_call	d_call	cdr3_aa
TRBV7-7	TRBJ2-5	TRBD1	CASSSGTGGLETQYF
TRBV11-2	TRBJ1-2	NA	CASSLDYNYGYTF
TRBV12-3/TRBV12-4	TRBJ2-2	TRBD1	CATQGVYTGELFF
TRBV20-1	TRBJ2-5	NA	CSARFHQETQYF
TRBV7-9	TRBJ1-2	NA	CASSDSGTLVFGYTF
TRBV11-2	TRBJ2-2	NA	CASSSGSRYTGELFF
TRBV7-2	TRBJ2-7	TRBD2	CASSLLAGGLTYEQYF
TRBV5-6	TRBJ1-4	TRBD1	CASSVPRQGAAEKLFF
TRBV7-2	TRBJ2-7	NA	CASSSGPAGEQYF
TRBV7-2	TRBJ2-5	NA	CASSLDNLKTQYF
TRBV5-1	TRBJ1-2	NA	CASSIQGDYGYTF
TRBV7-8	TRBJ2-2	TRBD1	CASSLRGQGALGSETGELFF
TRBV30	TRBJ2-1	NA	CAWGVSSYNEQFF
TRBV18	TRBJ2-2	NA	CATRGPNTGELFF